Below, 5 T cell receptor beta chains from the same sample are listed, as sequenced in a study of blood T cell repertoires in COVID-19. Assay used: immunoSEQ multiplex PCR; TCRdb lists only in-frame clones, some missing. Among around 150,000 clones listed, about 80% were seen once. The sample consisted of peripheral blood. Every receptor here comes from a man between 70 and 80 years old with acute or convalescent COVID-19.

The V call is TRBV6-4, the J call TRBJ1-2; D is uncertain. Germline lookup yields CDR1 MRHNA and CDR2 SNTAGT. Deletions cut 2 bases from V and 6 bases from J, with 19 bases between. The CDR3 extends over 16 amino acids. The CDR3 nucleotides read TGTGCCAGCAGTGACATCCGGTCGCGGTTTCAGAATGGCTACACCTTC. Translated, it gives CASSDIRSRFQNGYTF.

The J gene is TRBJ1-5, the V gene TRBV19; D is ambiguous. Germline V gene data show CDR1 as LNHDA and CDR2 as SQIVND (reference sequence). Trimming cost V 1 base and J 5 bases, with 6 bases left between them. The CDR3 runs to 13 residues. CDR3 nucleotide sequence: TGTGCCAGTAGTATAGTAAGCTATCAGCCCCAGCATTTT. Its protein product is CASSIVSYQPQHF.

CDR3 in amino acids: CASSEQKNTEAFF. In DNA, the CDR3 is TGTGCCAGCTCAGAACAGAAGAACACTGAAGCTTTCTTT. V gene TRBV18 combines with J gene TRBJ1-1; D is undetermined. The CDR3 runs to 13 residues. The germline gives CDR1 KGHSH, CDR2 LQKENI. The V gene lost 5 bases and the J gene lost 1 base, with 8 bases spanning the gap.

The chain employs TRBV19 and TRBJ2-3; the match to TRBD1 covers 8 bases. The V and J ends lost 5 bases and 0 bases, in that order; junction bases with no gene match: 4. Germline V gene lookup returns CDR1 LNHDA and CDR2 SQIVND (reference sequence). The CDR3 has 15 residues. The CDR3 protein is CASSLDRESTDTQYF. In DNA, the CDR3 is TGTGCCAGTAGTCTGGACAGGGAGAGCACAGATACGCAGTATTTT.

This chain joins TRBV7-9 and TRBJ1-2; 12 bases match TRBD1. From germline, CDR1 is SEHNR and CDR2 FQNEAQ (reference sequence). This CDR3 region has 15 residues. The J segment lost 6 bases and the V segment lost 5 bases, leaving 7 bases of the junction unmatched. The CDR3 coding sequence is TGTGCCAGCAGCCGGCGGGGACAGGGGGCTAATGGCTACACCTTC. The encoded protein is CASSRRGQGANGYTF.